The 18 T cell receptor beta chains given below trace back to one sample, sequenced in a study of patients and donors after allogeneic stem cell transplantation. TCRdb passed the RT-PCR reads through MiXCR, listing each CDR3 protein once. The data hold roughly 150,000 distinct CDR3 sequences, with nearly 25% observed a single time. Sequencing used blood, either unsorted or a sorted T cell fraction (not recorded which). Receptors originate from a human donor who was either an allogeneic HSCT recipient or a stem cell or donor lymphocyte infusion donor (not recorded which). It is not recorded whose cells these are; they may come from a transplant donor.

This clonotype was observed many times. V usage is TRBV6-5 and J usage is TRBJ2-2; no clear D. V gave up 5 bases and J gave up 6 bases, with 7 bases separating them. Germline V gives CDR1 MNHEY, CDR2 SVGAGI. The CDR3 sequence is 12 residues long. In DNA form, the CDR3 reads TGTGCCAGCAGTCCCGGCGCCGGGGAGCTGTTTTTT. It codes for CASSPGAGELFF.

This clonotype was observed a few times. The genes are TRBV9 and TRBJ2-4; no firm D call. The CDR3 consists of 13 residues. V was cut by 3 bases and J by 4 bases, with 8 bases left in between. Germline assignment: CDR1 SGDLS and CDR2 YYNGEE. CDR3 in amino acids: CASSGLPKNIQYF. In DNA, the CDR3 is TGTGCCAGCAGCGGCCTTCCAAAAAACATTCAGTACTTC. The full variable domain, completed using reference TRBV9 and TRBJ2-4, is DSGVTQTPKHLITATGQRVTLRCSPRSGDLSVYWYQQSLDQGLQFLIQYYNGEERAKGNILERFSAQQFPDLHSELNLSSLELGDSALYFCASSGLPKNIQYFGAGTRLSVL.

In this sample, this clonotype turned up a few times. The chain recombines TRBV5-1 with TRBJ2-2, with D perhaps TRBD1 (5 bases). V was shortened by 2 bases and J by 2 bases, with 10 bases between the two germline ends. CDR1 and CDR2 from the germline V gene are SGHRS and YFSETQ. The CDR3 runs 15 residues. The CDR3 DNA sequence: TGCGCCAGCAGCTTATGGGGCCTCAACACCGGGGAGCTGTTTTTT. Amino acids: CASSLWGLNTGELFF.

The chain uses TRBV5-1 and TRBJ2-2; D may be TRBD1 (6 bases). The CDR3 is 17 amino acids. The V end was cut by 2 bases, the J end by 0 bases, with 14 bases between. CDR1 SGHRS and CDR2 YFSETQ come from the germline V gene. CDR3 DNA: TGCGCCAGCAGCTTCTTACTCGGGACAACGAACACCGGGGAGCTGTTTTTT. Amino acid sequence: CASSFLLGTTNTGELFF.

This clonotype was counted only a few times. In DNA form, the CDR3 reads TGTGCCAGCAGTTTATCCCGGACGGATCAGCCCCAGCATTTT. Encoded protein: CASSLSRTDQPQHF. The V call is TRBV27, the J call TRBJ1-5, with D hard to call. The CDR3 is 14 residues long. V was pared by 0 bases and J by 5 bases, with 8 bases between. Germline values: CDR1 MNHEY, CDR2 SMNVEV (reference sequence).

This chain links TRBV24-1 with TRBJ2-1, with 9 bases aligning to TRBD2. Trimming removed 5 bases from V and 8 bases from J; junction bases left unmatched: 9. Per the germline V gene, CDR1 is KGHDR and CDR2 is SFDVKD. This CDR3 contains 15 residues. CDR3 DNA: TGTGCCACCAGTGGAGCTGCTAGCGGGAACGATGAGCAGTTCTTC. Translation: CATSGAASGNDEQFF.

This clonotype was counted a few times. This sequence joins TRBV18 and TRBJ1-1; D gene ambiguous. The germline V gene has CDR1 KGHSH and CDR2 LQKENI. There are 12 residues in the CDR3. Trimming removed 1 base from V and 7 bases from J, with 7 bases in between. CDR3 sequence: CASSPQFSEAFF. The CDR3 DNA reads TGTGCCAGCTCACCACAGTTTAGTGAAGCTTTCTTT.

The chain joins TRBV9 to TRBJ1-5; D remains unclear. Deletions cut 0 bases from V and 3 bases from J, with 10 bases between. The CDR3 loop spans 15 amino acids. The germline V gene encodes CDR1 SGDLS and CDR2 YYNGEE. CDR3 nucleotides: TGTGCCAGCAGCGTAGCCTTTGGCCCCAATCAGCCCCAGCATTTT. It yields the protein CASSVAFGPNQPQHF. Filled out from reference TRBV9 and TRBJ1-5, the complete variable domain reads DSGVTQTPKHLITATGQRVTLRCSPRSGDLSVYWYQQSLDQGLQFLIQYYNGEERAKGNILERFSAQQFPDLHSELNLSSLELGDSALYFCASSVAFGPNQPQHFGDGTRLSIL.

CDR3: CSASPPDGGNTIYF. For the CDR3, the DNA is TGCAGTGCTAGCCCCCCGGACGGCGGAAACACCATATATTTT. The rearrangement uses TRBV20-1 and TRBJ1-3, with D unclear. Germline V gene data show CDR1 as DFQATT and CDR2 as SNEGSKA (reference sequence). The V end was cut by 3 bases, the J end by 4 bases, with 13 bases between. The length of the CDR3 is 14 residues.

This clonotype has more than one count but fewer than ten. CDR3 DNA: TGTGCCACACGGGACGGAATGAACACTGAAGCTTTCTTT. Translating gives CATRDGMNTEAFF. The rearrangement links TRBV19 to TRBJ1-1; tentatively, D is TRBD1 (5 bases). V dropped 10 bases and J dropped 0 bases, with 12 bases sitting between them. The germline CDR1 and CDR2 sequences are LNHDA and SQIVND (reference sequence). The CDR3 extends over 13 amino acids.

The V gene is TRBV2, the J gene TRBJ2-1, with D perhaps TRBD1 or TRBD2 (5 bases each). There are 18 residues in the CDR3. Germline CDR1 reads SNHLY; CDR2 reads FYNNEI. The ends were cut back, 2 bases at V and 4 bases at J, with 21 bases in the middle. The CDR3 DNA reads TGTGCCAGCAGTGAAATTTGGGGACGGAAAAACTCATACAATGAGCAGTTCTTC. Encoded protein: CASSEIWGRKNSYNEQFF.

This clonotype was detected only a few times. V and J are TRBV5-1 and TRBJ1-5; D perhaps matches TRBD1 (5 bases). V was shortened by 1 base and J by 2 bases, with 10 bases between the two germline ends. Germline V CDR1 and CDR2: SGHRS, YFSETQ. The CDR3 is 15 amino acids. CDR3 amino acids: CASSLRDPGNQPQHF. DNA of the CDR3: TGCGCCAGCAGCTTGAGGGACCCAGGCAATCAGCCCCAGCATTTT. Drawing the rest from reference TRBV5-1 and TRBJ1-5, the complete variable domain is KAGVTQTPRYLIKTRGQQVTLSCSPISGHRSVSWYQQTPGQGLQFLFEYFSETQRNKGNFPGRFSGRQFSNSRSEMNVSTLELGDSALYLCASSLRDPGNQPQHFGDGTRLSIL.

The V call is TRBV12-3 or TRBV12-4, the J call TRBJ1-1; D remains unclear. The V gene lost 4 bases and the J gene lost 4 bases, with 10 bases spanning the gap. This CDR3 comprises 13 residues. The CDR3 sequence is CASSSLRVTEAFF. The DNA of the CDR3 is TGTGCCAGCAGTTCCCTAAGGGTCACTGAAGCTTTCTTT.

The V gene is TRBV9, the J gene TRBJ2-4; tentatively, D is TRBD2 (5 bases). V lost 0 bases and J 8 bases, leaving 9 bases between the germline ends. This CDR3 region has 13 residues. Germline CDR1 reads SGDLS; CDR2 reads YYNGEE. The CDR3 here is CASSVELVDIQYF. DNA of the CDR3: TGTGCCAGCAGCGTAGAACTAGTCGACATTCAGTACTTC.

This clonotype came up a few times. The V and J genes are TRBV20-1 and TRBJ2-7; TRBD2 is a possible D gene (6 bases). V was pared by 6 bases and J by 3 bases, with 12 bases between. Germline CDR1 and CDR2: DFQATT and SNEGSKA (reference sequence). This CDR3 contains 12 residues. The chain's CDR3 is CSAFRLGYEQYF. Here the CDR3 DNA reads TGCAGTGCCTTCCGACTAGGCTACGAGCAGTACTTC.

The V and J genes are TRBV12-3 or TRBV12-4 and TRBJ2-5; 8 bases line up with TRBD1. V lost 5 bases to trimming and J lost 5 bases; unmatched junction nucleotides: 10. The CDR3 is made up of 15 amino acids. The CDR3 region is CASSATGESKETQYF. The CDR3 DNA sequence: TGTGCCAGCAGTGCGACAGGGGAGAGTAAGGAGACCCAGTACTTC.

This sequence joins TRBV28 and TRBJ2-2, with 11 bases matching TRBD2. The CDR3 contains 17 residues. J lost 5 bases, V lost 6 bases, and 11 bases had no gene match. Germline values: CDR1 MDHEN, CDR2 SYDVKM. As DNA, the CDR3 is TGTGCCAGCAGCCCTACTAGCGGGGGAATCGTAACCGGGGAGCTGTTTTTT. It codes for CASSPTSGGIVTGELFF. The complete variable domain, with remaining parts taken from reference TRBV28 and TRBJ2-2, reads DVKVTQSSRYLVKRTGEKVFLECVQDMDHENMFWYRQDPGLGLRLIYFSYDVKMKEKGDIPEGYSVSREKKERFSLILESASTNQTSMYLCASSPTSGGIVTGELFFGEGSRLTVL.

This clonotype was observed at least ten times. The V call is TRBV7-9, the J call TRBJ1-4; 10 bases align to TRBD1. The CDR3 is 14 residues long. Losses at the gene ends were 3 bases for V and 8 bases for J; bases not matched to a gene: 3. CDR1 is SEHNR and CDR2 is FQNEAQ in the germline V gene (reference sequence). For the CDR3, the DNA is TGTGCCAGCAGCTTGGCGGGACAGGGGGAAAAACTGTTTTTT. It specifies CASSLAGQGEKLFF.